A selection of T cell receptor beta chains follows, all from one sample in a study of blood T cells in healthy people across ages. TCRdb redid the calling of the 5' RACE reads with MiXCR, one entry per CDR3 protein. The sample lists hundreds of thousands of distinct CDR3 sequences; 58% were seen once. Input material: blood. The receptors stem from a man younger than 40 in good health. Both conserved end residues are part of each CDR3. A D gene is named only where the DNA matches it firmly. The size entry is marked missing in some rows and otherwise reads once, few, many or a size class.

abundance	v_gene	d_gene	j_gene	CDR3aa
-	TRBV4-2	-	TRBJ2-1	CASNRAGNEQFF
-	TRBV20-1	-	TRBJ2-4	CSARNSENKNIQYF
-	TRBV11-2	-	TRBJ2-1	CASSYPATSSYNEQFF
-	TRBV10-3	-	TRBJ2-5	CAISGDTQGKETQYF
few	TRBV20-1	TRBD2	TRBJ2-7	CSANALGLAKYEQYF
-	TRBV2	TRBD2	TRBJ2-3	CASSGSSGRAVDTQYF
-	TRBV12-5	-	TRBJ1-2	CASGLVQDRLNGYTF
-	TRBV10-3	TRBD2	TRBJ2-5	CAIESAPPGLAGETQYF
few	TRBV20-1	-	TRBJ2-5	CSAATDSLSETQYF
-	TRBV20-1	TRBD2	-	CSAARGRGYEQYF
few	TRBV29-1	TRBD2	TRBJ2-7	CSVTTSRPYEQYF
-	TRBV7-2	-	TRBJ1-1	CASSLNPGYTEAFF
-	TRBV20-1	-	TRBJ2-1	CSARSASSYNEQFF
-	TRBV7-2	-	-	CASSVDSYYEQYF
-	TRBV20-1	TRBD1	TRBJ1-5	CSARGGDRAQPQHF
-	TRBV7-2	TRBD1	TRBJ2-1	CASSLVSRGRLSNEQFF
-	TRBV3-1	-	TRBJ2-5	CASSQVPIGTQYF
once	TRBV27	TRBD2	TRBJ2-1	CASSRSGEGGPNEQFF
-	TRBV28	-	-	CASSLVGVGGFGYEQYF
-	TRBV10-3	TRBD1	TRBJ2-3	CAITPTGATDTQYF
-	TRBV6-2/TRBV6-3	TRBD2	TRBJ2-1	CASSLGLAGGYNEQFF
few	TRBV3-1	-	TRBJ2-5	CASSQPGTQYF
-	TRBV10-3	-	TRBJ1-1	CAIRQENTEAFF
-	TRBV5-1	-	TRBJ1-2	CASSLATTNYGYTF
-	TRBV25-1	TRBD2	TRBJ2-5	CASSEGRGEGSETQYF
few	TRBV7-2	-	TRBJ2-3	CASSLVQATTDTQYF